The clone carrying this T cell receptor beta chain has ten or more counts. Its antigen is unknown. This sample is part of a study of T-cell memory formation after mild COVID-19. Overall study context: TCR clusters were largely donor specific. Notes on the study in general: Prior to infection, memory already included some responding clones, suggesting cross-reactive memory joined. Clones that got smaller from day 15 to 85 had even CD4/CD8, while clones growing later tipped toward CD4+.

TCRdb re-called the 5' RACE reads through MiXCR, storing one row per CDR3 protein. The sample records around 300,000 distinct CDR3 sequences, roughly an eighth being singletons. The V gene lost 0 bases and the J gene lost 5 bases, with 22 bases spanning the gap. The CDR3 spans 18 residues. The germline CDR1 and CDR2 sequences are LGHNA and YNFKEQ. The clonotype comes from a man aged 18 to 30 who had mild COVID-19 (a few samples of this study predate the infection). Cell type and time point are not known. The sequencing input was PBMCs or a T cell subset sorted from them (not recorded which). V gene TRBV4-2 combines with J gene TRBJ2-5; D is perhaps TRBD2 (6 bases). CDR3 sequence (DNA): TGTGCCAGCAGCCAAGATTGGCGGGACCATGTTGGGGTGGAGACCCAGTACTTC. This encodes CASSQDWRDHVGVETQYF.